This T cell receptor beta chain was recorded in a study of T cell responses to AZD1222 COVID-19 vaccine. Sequenced by immunoSEQ multiplex PCR; TCRdb stores in-frame clones only, minus some. This sample has around 160,000 clones, with under 95% found just once. Study findings and constraints: The number of AZD1222 recipients seropositive at baseline was only six. Repertoire sampling happened only post peak T cell response.

On this clone: The antigen remains undetermined.

The germline gives CDR1 MNHEY, CDR2 SVGAGI. CDR3 size: 15 residues. Trimming cost V 4 bases and J 5 bases; bases outside gene matches: 8. Second-dose intervals near 4 or 12 weeks were combined. The sample in question was peripheral blood, obtained 28 days after the second AZD1222 dose. The V gene is TRBV6-5, the J gene TRBJ1-1; TRBD1 matches 9 bases. This clonotype was obtained from an adult who received the AZD1222 COVID-19 vaccine. CDR3 sequence reads: CASSFQDRGYTEAFF. DNA of the CDR3: TGTGCCAGCAGTTTCCAGGACAGGGGATATACTGAAGCTTTCTTT.